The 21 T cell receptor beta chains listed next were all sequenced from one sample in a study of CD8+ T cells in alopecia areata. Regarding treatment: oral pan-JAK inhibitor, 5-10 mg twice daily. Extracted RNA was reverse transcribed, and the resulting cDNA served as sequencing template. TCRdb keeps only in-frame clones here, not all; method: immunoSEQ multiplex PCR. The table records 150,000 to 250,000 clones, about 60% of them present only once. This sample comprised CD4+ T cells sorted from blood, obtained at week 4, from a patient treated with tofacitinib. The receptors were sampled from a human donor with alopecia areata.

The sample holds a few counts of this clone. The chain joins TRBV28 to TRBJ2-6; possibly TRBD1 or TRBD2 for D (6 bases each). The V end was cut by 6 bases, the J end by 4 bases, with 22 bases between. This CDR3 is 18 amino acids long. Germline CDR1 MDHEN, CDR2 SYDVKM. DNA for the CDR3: TGTGCCAGCAGGGGTTCCGGGACACCCCGGGAGGGGGCCAACGTCCTGACTTTC. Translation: CASRGSGTPREGANVLTF.

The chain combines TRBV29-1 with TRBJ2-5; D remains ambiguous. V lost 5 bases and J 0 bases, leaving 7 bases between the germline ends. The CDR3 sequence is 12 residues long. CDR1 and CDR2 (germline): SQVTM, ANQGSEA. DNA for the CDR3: TGCAGCGTTAGGCCAAACCAAGAGACCCAGTACTTC. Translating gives CSVRPNQETQYF.

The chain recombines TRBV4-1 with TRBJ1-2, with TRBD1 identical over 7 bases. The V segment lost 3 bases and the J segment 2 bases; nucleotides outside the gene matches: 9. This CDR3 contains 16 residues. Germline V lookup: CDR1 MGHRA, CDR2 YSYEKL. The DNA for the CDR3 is TGCGCCAGCAGCCAGACAGGGTGGGGGGGCAACTATGGCTACACCTTC. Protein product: CASSQTGWGGNYGYTF.

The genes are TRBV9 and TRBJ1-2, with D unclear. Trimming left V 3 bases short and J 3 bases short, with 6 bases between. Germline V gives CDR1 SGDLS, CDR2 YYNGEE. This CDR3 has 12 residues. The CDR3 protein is CASSGQYYGYTF. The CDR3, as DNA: TGTGCCAGCAGCGGGCAGTACTATGGCTACACCTTC.

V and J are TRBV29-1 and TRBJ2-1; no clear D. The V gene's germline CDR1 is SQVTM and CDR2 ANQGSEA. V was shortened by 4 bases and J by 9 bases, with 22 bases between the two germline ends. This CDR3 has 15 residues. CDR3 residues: CSVGYRATPDGEQFF. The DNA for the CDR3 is TGCAGCGTTGGGTACCGGGCCACACCTGACGGTGAGCAGTTCTTC.

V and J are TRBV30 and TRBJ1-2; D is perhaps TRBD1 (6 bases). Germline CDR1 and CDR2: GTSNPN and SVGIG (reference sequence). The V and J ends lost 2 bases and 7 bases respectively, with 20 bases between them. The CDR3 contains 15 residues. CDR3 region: CAWSSRTARWSGYTF. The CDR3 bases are TGTGCCTGGAGTTCCCGGACAGCCCGATGGAGTGGCTACACCTTC.

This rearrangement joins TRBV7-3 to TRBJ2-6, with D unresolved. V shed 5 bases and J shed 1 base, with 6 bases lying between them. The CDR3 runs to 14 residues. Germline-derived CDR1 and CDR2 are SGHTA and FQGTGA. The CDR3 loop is CASSQVSGANVLTF. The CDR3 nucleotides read TGTGCCAGCAGCCAAGTTTCTGGGGCCAACGTCCTGACTTTC.

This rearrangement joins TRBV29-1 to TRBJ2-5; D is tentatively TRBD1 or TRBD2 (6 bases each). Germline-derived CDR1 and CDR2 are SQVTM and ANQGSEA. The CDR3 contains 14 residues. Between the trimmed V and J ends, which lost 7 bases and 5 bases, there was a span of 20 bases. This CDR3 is CSGHIGQGRETQYF. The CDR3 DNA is TGCAGCGGCCACATAGGGCAGGGGAGGGAGACCCAGTACTTC.

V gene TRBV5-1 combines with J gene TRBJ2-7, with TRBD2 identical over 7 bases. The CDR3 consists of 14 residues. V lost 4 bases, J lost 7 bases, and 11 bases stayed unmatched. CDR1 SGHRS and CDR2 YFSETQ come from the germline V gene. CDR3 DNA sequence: TGCGCCAGCAGCGGAGGACTAGGAGAAGGGGAGCAGTACTTC. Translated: CASSGGLGEGEQYF.

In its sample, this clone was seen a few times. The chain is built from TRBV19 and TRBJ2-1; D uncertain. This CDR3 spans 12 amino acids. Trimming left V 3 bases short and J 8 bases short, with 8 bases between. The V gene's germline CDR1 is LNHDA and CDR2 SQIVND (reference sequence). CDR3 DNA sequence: TGTGCCAGTAGTATGGGCTTCTATGAGCAGTTCTTC. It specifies CASSMGFYEQFF.

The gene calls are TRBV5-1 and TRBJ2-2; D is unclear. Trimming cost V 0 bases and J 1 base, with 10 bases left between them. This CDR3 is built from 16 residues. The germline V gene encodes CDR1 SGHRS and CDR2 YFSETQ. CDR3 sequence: CASSLASTGNTGELFF. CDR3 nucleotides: TGCGCCAGCAGCTTGGCTTCGACCGGGAACACCGGGGAGCTGTTTTTT.

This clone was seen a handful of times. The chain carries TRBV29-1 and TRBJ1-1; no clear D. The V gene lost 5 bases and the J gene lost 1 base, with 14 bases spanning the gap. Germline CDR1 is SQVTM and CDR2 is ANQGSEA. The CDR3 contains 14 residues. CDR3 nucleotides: TGCAGCGTTTCCGAGACCCTCGGGAACACTGAAGCTTTCTTT. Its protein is CSVSETLGNTEAFF.

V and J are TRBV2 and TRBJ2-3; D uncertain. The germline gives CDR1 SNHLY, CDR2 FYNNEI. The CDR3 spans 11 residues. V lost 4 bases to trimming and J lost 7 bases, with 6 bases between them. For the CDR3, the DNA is TGTGCCAGCAGTGGGTTTAATACGCAGTATTTT. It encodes CASSGFNTQYF.

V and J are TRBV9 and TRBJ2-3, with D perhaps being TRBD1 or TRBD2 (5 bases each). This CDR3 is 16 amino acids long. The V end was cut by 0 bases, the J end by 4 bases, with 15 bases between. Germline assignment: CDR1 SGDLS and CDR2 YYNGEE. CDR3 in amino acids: CASSVGGEGAADTQYF. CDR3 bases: TGTGCCAGCAGCGTAGGAGGGGAAGGGGCGGCAGATACGCAGTATTTT.

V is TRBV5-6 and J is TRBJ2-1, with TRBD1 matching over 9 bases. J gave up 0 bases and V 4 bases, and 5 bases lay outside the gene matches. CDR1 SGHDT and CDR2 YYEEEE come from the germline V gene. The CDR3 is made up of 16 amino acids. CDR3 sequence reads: CASSTNRGLSYNEQFF. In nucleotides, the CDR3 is TGTGCCAGCAGCACCAACAGGGGGCTCTCCTACAATGAGCAGTTCTTC.

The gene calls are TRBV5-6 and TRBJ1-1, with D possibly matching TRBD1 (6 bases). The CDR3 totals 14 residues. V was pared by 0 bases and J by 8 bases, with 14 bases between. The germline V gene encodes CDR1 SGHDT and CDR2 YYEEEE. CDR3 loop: CASSLAGVASEAFF. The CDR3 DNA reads TGTGCCAGCAGCTTGGCAGGGGTGGCCTCCGAAGCTTTCTTT.

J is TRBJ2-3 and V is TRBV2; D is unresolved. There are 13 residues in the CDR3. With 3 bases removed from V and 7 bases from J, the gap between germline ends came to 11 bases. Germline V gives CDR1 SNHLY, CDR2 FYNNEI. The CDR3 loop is CASSEQNLNTQYF. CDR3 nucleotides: TGTGCCAGCAGTGAGCAGAATTTGAATACGCAGTATTTT.

The CDR3 DNA sequence: TGTGCCAGCAGCTTAGGCTGGGAGAGGGGCACTGAAGCTTTCTTT. This codes for CASSLGWERGTEAFF. The V call is TRBV7-6, the J call TRBJ1-1; possible D gene TRBD1, 5 bases. Germline CDR1 reads SGHVS; CDR2 reads FNYEAQ. V was cut by 1 base and J by 4 bases, with 13 bases left in between. This CDR3 comprises 15 residues.

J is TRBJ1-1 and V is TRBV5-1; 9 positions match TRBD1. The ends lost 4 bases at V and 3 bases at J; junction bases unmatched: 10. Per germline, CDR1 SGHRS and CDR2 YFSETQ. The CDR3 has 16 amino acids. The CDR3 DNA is TGCGCCAGCAGCCAGGCACAGGGGGCGCGGTACACTGAAGCTTTCTTT. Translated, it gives CASSQAQGARYTEAFF.

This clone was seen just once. CDR3 nucleotides: TGTGCCTGGAGTGTTGGAGACAGGGGTAGTGAAAAACTGTTTTTT. Protein sequence: CAWSVGDRGSEKLFF. J is TRBJ1-4 and V is TRBV30, with 8 bases identical to TRBD1. Looked up from germline, CDR1 is GTSNPN and CDR2 is SVGIG (reference sequence). The CDR3 is 15 amino acids. Trimming took 0 bases from V and 7 from J; bases not matched to a gene: 7.

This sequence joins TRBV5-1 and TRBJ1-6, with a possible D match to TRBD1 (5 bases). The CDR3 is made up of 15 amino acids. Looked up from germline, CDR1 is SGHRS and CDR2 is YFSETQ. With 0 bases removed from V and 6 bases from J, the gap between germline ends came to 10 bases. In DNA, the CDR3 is TGCGCCAGCAGCTTGGAACCAGGGACTAATTCACCCCTCCACTTT. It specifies CASSLEPGTNSPLHF.